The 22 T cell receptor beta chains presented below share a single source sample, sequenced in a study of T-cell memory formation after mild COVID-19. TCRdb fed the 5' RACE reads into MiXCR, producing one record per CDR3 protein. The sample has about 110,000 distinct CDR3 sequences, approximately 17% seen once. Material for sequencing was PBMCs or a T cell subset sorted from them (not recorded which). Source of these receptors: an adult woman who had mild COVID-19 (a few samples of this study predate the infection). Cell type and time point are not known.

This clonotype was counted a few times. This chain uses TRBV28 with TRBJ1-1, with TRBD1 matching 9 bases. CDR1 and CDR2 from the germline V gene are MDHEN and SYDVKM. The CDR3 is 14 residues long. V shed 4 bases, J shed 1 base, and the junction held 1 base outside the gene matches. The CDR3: CASSWDRENTEAFF. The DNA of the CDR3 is TGTGCCAGCAGTTGGGACAGGGAGAACACTGAAGCTTTCTTT. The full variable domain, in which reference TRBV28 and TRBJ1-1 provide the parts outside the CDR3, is DVKVTQSSRYLVKRTGEKVFLECVQDMDHENMFWYRQDPGLGLRLIYFSYDVKMKEKGDIPEGYSVSREKKERFSLILESASTNQTSMYLCASSWDRENTEAFFGQGTRLTVV.

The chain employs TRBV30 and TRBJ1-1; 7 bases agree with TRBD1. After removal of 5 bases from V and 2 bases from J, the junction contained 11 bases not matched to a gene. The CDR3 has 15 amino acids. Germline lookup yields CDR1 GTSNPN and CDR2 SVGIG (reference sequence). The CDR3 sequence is CAWEEGAGTNTEAFF. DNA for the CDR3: TGTGCCTGGGAGGAGGGGGCAGGTACTAACACTGAAGCTTTCTTT.

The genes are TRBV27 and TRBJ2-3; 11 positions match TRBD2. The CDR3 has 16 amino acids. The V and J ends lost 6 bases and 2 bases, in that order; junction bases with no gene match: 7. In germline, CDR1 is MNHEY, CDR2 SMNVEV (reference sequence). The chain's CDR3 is CASSPGLAGTTDTQYF. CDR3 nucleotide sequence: TGTGCCAGCAGCCCTGGACTAGCGGGCACCACAGATACGCAGTATTTT.

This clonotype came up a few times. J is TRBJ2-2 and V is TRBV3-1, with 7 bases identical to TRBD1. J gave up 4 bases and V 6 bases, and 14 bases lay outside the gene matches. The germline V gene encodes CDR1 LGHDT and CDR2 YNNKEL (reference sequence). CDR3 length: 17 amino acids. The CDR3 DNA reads TGTGCCAGCAGACAAACTGACAGGGAATATAGCACCGGGGAGCTGTTTTTT. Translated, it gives CASRQTDREYSTGELFF.

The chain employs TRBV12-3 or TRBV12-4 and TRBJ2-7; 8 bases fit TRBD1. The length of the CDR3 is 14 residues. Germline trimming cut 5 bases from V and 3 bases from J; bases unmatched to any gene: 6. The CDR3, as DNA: TGTGCCAGCAGTACCGCCGGGACAGGCTACGAGCAGTACTTC. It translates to CASSTAGTGYEQYF.

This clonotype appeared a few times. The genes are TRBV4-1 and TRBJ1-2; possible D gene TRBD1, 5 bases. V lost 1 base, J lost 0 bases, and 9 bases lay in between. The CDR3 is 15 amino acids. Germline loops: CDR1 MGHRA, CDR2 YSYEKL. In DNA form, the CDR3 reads TGCGCCAGCAGCCAAGCGACAGCGCCTAACTATGGCTACACCTTC. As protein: CASSQATAPNYGYTF.

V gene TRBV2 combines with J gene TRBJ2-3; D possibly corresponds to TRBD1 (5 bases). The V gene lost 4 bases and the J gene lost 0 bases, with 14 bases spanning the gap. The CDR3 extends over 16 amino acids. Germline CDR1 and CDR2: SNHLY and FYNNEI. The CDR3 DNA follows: TGTGCCAGCAGTGTAATGGGGCACTCTAGCACAGATACGCAGTATTTT. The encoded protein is CASSVMGHSSTDTQYF.

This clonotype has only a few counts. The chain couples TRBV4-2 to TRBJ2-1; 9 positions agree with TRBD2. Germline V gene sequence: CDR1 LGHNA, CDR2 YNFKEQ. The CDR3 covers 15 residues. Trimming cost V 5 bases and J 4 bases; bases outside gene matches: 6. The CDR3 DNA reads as TGTGCCAGCAGCTCCGTAGCGGGAGCATACAATGAGCAGTTCTTC. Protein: CASSSVAGAYNEQFF.

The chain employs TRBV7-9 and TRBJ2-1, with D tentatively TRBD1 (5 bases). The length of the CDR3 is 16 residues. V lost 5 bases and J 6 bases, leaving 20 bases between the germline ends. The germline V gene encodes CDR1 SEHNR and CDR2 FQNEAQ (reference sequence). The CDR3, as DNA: TGTGCCAGCAGCCACCCCGCAGGGTCCCTGGGCAATGAGCAGTTCTTC. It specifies CASSHPAGSLGNEQFF.

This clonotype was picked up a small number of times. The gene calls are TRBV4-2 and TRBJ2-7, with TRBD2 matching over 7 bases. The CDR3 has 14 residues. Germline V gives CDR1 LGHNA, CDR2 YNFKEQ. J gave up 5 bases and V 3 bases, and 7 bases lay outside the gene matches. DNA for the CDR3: TGTGCCAGCAGCCAGGTGGCGGGGGACCACGAGCAGTACTTC. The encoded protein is CASSQVAGDHEQYF.

The CDR3 sequence: CSARTSGKYSTDTQYF. The CDR3 DNA sequence: TGCAGTGCCAGGACTAGCGGGAAATACAGCACAGATACGCAGTATTTT. The chain couples TRBV20-1 to TRBJ2-3; 12 bases are a match to TRBD2. After removal of 6 bases from V and 0 bases from J, the junction contained 7 bases not matched to a gene. Germline V gene sequence: CDR1 DFQATT, CDR2 SNEGSKA (reference sequence). The CDR3 has 16 amino acids.

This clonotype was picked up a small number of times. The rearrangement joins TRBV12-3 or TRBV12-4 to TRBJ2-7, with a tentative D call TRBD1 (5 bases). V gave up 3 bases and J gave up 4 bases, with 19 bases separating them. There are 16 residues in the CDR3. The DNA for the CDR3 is TGTGCCAGCAGTTTGTTAAGGGGAACTACTGGTTACGAGCAGTACTTC. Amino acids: CASSLLRGTTGYEQYF.

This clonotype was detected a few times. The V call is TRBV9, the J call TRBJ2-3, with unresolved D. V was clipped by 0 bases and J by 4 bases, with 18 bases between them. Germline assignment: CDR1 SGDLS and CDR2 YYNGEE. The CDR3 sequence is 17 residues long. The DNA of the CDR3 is TGTGCCAGCAGCGTAGGAGGTGGCGGACCTATCGCAGATACGCAGTATTTT. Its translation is CASSVGGGGPIADTQYF.

CDR3 sequence: CASSLMRGSPYYEQYF. DNA for the CDR3: TGTGCCAGCAGTTTAATGCGGGGCAGCCCCTACTACGAGCAGTACTTC. The V gene is TRBV12-3 or TRBV12-4, the J gene TRBJ2-7; a possible D gene is TRBD2 (6 bases). Trimming left V 2 bases short and J 3 bases short, with 17 bases between. This CDR3 comprises 16 residues.

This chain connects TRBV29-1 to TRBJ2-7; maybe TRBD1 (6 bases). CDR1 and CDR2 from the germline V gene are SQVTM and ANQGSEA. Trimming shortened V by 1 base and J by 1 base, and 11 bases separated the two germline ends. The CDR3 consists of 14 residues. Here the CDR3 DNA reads TGCAGCGTTGAAGGAGACAGGATGTCCTACGAGCAGTACTTC. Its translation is CSVEGDRMSYEQYF.

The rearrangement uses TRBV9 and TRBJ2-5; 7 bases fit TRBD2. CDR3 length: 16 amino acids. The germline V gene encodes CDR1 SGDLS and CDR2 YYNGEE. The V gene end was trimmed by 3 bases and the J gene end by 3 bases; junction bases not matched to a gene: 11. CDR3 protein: CASSAWGGSIEETQYF. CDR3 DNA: TGTGCCAGCAGCGCGTGGGGAGGGTCTATCGAAGAGACCCAGTACTTC. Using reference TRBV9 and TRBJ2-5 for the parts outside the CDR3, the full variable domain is DSGVTQTPKHLITATGQRVTLRCSPRSGDLSVYWYQQSLDQGLQFLIQYYNGEERAKGNILERFSAQQFPDLHSELNLSSLELGDSALYFCASSAWGGSIEETQYFGPGTRLLVL.

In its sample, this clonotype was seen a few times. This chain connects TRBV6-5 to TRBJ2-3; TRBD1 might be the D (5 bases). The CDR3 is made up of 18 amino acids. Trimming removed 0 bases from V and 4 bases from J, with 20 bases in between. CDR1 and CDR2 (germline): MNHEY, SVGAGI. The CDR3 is CASSYSTRMDPQADTQYF. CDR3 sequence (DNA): TGTGCCAGCAGTTACTCCACCAGAATGGACCCACAGGCAGATACGCAGTATTTT.

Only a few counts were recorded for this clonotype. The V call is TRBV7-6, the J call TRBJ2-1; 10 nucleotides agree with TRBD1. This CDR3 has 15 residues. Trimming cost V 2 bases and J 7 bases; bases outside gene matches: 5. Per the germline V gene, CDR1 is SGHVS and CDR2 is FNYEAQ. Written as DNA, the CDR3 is TGTGCCAGCAGCTTATCCTGGACAGGGGGGAATGAGCAGTTCTTC. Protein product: CASSLSWTGGNEQFF.

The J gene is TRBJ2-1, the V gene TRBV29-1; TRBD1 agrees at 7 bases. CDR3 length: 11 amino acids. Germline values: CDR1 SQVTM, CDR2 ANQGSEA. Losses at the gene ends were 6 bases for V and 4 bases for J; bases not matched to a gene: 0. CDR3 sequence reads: CSVGQYNEQFF. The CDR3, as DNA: TGCAGCGTGGGACAGTACAATGAGCAGTTCTTC.

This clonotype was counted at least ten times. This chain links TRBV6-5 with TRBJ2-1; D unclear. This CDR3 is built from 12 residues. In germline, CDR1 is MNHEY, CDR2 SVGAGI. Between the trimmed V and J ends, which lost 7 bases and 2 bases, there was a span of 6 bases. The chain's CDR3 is CASNGTYNEQFF. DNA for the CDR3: TGTGCCAGCAATGGGACCTACAATGAGCAGTTCTTC.

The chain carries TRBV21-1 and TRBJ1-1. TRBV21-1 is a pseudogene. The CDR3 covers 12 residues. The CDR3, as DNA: TGTGCCAGCAGCAAAGGGGGAACTGAAGCTTTCTTT. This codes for CASSKGGTEAFF.

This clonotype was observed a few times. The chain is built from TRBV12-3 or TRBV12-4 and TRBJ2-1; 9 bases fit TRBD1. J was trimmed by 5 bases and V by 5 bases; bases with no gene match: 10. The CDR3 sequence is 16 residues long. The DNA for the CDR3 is TGTGCCAGCAGTCCCCGGGACAGGGCAGTTGACAATGAGCAGTTCTTC. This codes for CASSPRDRAVDNEQFF.